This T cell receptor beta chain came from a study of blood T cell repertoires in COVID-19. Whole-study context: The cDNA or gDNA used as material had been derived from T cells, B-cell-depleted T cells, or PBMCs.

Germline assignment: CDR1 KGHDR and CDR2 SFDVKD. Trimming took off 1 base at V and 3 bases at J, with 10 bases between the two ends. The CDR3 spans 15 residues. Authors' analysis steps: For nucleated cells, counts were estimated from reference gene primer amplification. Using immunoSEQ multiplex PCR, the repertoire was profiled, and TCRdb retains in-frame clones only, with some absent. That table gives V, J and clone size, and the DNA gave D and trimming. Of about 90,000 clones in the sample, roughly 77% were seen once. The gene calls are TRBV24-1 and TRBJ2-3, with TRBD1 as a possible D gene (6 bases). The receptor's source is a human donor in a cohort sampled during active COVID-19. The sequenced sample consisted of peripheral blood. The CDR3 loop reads CATSDFRQGTDTQYF. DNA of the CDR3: TGTGCCACCAGTGATTTTAGGCAGGGGACAGATACGCAGTATTTT.